Here is one TCR beta chain with its context. The PCR used 60 Vbeta and 13 Jbeta primers. The method was immunoSEQ multiplex PCR; TCRdb's version includes in-frame clones alone and lacks a portion of them. The table records approximately 150,000 clones, 80% of them present only once. The data were taken from a study of cytomegalovirus exposure and HLA in healthy donors. The CDR3 is 13 residues long. The V gene lost 8 bases and the J gene lost 4 bases, with 13 bases spanning the gap. The germline CDR1 and CDR2 sequences are ENHRY and SYGVKD. The chain carries TRBV10-3 and TRBJ2-3, with D possibly matching TRBD2 (6 bases). This sequence was found in a woman in her 50s in good health and CMV-seronegative. Material: PBMCs. This CDR3 reads CAIESGRADTQYF. CDR3 bases: TGTGCCATCGAGAGCGGGCGGGCAGATACGCAGTATTTT.